This T cell receptor (beta chain) was captured in a study of blood T cell repertoires in COVID-19. This clone showed up just once. The CDR3 length is 13 residues. Germline assignment: CDR1 SGHTA and CDR2 FQGNSA. Unmatched junction bases numbered 4, after V lost 4 bases and J lost 6 bases. In the study's own analysis: For nucleated cells, counts were estimated from reference gene primer amplification. This table comes from immunoSEQ multiplex PCR, and its TCRdb copy is limited to in-frame clones, with some not included. V, J and clone size reflect that table, while D and trimming were determined from the DNA. Of about 190,000 clones in the sample, over 80% were seen once.

Input material: peripheral blood. V is TRBV7-2 and J is TRBJ2-5; 8 bases fit TRBD1. The source of this sequence is a woman aged 40 to 50 with acute or convalescent COVID-19. This CDR3 is CASSSDRGQTQYF. CDR3 in DNA: TGTGCCAGCAGCTCAGACAGGGGTCAGACCCAGTACTTC. The full variable domain, with the rest looked up from reference TRBV7-2 and TRBJ2-5, is GAGVSQSPSNKVTEKGKDVELRCDPISGHTALYWYRQSLGQGLEFLIYFQGNSAPDKSGLPSDRFSAERTGGSVSTLTIQRTQQEDSAVYLCASSSDRGQTQYFGPGTRLLVL.